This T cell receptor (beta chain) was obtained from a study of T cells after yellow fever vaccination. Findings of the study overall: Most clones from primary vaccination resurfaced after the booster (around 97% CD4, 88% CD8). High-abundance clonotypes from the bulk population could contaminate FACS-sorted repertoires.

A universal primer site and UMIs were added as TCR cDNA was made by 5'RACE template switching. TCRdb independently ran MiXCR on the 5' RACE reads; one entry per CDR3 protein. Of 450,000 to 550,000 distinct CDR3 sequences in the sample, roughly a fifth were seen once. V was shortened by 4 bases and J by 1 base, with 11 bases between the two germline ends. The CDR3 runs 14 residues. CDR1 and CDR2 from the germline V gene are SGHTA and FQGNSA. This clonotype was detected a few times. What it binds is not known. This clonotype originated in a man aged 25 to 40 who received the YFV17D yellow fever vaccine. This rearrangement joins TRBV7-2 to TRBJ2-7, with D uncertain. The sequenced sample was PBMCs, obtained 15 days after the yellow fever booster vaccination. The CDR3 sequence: CASSSEESSYEQYF. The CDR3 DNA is TGTGCCAGCAGCTCAGAGGAATCGTCCTACGAGCAGTACTTC.